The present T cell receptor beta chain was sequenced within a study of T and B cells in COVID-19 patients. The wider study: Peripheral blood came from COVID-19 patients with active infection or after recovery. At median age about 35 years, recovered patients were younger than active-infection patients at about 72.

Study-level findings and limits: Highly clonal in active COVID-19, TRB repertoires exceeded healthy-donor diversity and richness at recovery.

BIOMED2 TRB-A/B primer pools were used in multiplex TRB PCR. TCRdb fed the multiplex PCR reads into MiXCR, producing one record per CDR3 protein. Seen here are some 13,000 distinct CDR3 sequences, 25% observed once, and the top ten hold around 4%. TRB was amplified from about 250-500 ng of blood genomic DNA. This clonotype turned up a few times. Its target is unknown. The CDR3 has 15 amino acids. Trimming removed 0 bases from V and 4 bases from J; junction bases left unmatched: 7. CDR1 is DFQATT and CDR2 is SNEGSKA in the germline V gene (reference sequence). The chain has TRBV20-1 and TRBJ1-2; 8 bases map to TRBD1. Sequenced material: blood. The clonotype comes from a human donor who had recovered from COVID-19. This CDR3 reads CSARDMGQVAYGYTF. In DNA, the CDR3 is TGCAGTGCTAGAGACATGGGACAGGTGGCCTATGGCTACACCTTC.